These 31 T cell receptor beta chains came from one sample sequenced in a study of cytotoxic CD8 clonotypes in ibrutinib-treated CLL (TCRdb year 2021). Taken with the paper, the label for time point translates to: progressive disease on ibrutinib. Libraries were built with the immunoSEQ multiplex PCR assay. The table was pulled from immuneACCESS by TCRdb, which kept in-frame rearrangements only. Such tables lose some clones; where checked, under half of the loss comes from unresolved V genes, and the rest has no known cause. This sample is represented by under 300,000 clones; 65% to 85% of them were singletons. Together, the top ten hold roughly 5.7% of the sample. Specimen: PBMCs, collected at disease progression, from a patient treated with ibrutinib. The source of these receptors is a human donor with chronic lymphocytic leukemia.

The rearrangement uses TRBV7-2 and TRBJ2-5; tentative D call: TRBD2 (6 bases). V was clipped by 5 bases and J by 2 bases, with 12 bases between them. This CDR3 region has 14 residues. Per germline, CDR1 SGHTA and CDR2 FQGNSA. CDR3 coding DNA: TGTGCCAGCAGCCCCCGGGACTTTCAAGAGACCCAGTACTTC. Translation: CASSPRDFQETQYF. Full variable domain (rest looked up from reference TRBV7-2 and TRBJ2-5): GAGVSQSPSNKVTEKGKDVELRCDPISGHTALYWYRQSLGQGLEFLIYFQGNSAPDKSGLPSDRFSAERTGGSVSTLTIQRTQQEDSAVYLCASSPRDFQETQYFGPGTRLLVL.

The V gene is TRBV10-3, the J gene TRBJ2-3; 8 bases agree with TRBD1. This CDR3 spans 14 amino acids. The J segment lost 1 base and the V segment lost 6 bases, leaving 3 bases of the junction unmatched. Germline-derived CDR1 and CDR2 are ENHRY and SYGVKD. The CDR3 coding sequence is TGTGCCATCAGGGGACAGGTGGGCACAGATACGCAGTATTTT. The encoded protein is CAIRGQVGTDTQYF.

This chain's CDR3 is CASSVYNRAPGNQPQHF. In DNA form, the CDR3 reads TGTGCCAGTAGTGTTTATAACAGGGCCCCCGGAAATCAGCCCCAGCATTTT. The chain employs TRBV19 and TRBJ1-5; a weak D match, TRBD1 (6 bases). Per germline, CDR1 LNHDA and CDR2 SQIVND (reference sequence). V lost 5 bases to trimming and J lost 4 bases, with 21 bases between them. There are 17 residues in the CDR3.

The chain links TRBV4-1 to TRBJ2-5, with 10 bases aligning to TRBD2. Per the germline V gene, CDR1 is MGHRA and CDR2 is YSYEKL. Trimming at V came to 7 bases and at J to 4 bases, leaving 6 bases not matched to a gene. The CDR3 is 14 residues long. The CDR3 DNA reads as TGCGCCAGCAAAAGGCTAGCGGGGGTAGAGACCCAGTACTTC. Its protein is CASKRLAGVETQYF.

The V and J genes are TRBV6-6 and TRBJ2-7; D is perhaps TRBD2 (7 bases). Germline V lookup: CDR1 MNHNY, CDR2 SVGAGI (reference sequence). V gave up 5 bases and J gave up 2 bases, with 19 bases separating them. This CDR3 spans 16 amino acids. CDR3 sequence reads: CASSHFGGQDPYEQYF. CDR3 DNA: TGTGCCAGCAGTCACTTCGGGGGGCAGGATCCCTACGAGCAGTACTTC.

J is TRBJ1-4 and V is TRBV11-2; D remains ambiguous. Trimming stripped 5 bases from V and 8 bases from J, with 9 bases between. This CDR3 has 12 residues. CDR1 SGHAT and CDR2 FQNNGV come from the germline V gene. The CDR3 here is CASSPPGEKLFF. The CDR3 nucleotides are TGTGCCAGCAGCCCCCCGGGGGAAAAACTGTTTTTT.

The V call is TRBV7-3, the J call TRBJ2-3; D may correspond to TRBD1 or TRBD2 (5 bases each). This CDR3 is built from 13 residues. Germline V gene lookup returns CDR1 SGHTA and CDR2 FQGTGA. V lost 6 bases and J 2 bases, leaving 9 bases between the germline ends. This CDR3 is CASSRDLTDTQYF. The CDR3 coding sequence is TGTGCCAGCAGTCGGGACCTCACAGATACGCAGTATTTT.

The chain is built from TRBV28 and TRBJ1-4; no clear D. The ends were cut back, 8 bases at V and 3 bases at J, with 10 bases in the middle. The V gene's germline CDR1 is MDHEN and CDR2 SYDVKM. This CDR3 contains 13 residues. DNA of the CDR3: TGTGCCAGCTCTTCTAGGGCTAATGAAAAACTGTTTTTT. Translation gives CASSSRANEKLFF.

This chain joins TRBV10-3 and TRBJ2-7, with a tentative D call TRBD1 (5 bases). V lost 8 bases to trimming and J lost 4 bases, with 9 bases between them. This CDR3 has 11 residues. Germline V lookup: CDR1 ENHRY, CDR2 SYGVKD. This CDR3 is CAIRTRYEQYF. CDR3 sequence (DNA): TGTGCCATCCGGACAAGATACGAGCAGTACTTC.

The chain joins TRBV9 to TRBJ1-4, with D possibly matching TRBD1 (5 bases). Trimming took 0 bases from V and 4 from J, leaving 10 bases between them. Germline values: CDR1 SGDLS, CDR2 YYNGEE. This CDR3 is built from 15 residues. The CDR3 sequence is CASSVAGAGNEKLFF. The CDR3 bases are TGTGCCAGCAGCGTAGCCGGGGCGGGTAATGAAAAACTGTTTTTT. Full variable domain (outside the CDR3, taken from reference TRBV9 and TRBJ1-4): DSGVTQTPKHLITATGQRVTLRCSPRSGDLSVYWYQQSLDQGLQFLIQYYNGEERAKGNILERFSAQQFPDLHSELNLSSLELGDSALYFCASSVAGAGNEKLFFGSGTQLSVL.

V gene TRBV2 combines with J gene TRBJ1-2, with 7 bases that match TRBD1. V was pared by 8 bases and J by 4 bases, with 13 bases of the junction left unmatched. This CDR3 spans 15 amino acids. Germline-derived CDR1 and CDR2 are SNHLY and FYNNEI. The CDR3 DNA reads TGTGCCAGCCCTGTAGGGGACAGTCGGATCTATGGCTACACCTTC. This gives the protein CASPVGDSRIYGYTF.

The chain employs TRBV4-1 and TRBJ2-5; no clear D. Between the trimmed V and J ends, which lost 0 bases and 5 bases, there was a span of 10 bases. The CDR3 is made up of 14 amino acids. CDR1 is MGHRA and CDR2 is YSYEKL in the germline V gene. The CDR3 DNA reads TGCGCCAGCAGCCAAGAAGTTAACAGCGAGACCCAGTACTTC. Amino acid sequence: CASSQEVNSETQYF.

This clone came up once. V and J are TRBV4-1 and TRBJ2-1, with TRBD2 as a possible D gene (5 bases). The CDR3 contains 16 residues. V dropped 0 bases and J dropped 8 bases, with 17 bases sitting between them. CDR1 MGHRA and CDR2 YSYEKL come from the germline V gene. The CDR3 region has the DNA TGCGCCAGCAGCCAAGATTTGGAAGCCTACGGGGATGAGCAGTTCTTC. This gives the protein CASSQDLEAYGDEQFF.

CDR3 in DNA: TGTGCCAGCAGGGCTACAGGGAGGAAAGAGACCCAGTACTTC. Amino acids: CASRATGRKETQYF. This chain uses TRBV5-4 with TRBJ2-5, with D perhaps matching TRBD1 or TRBD2 (6 bases each). With 5 bases removed from V and 3 bases from J, the gap between germline ends came to 14 bases. CDR1 and CDR2 from the germline V gene are SGHNT and YYREEE (reference sequence). The CDR3 extends over 14 amino acids.

The chain links TRBV5-1 to TRBJ2-7; tentatively, D is TRBD1 (6 bases). Germline CDR1 is SGHRS and CDR2 is YFSETQ. The CDR3 is made up of 14 amino acids. Trimming cost V 1 base and J 6 bases, with 14 bases left between them. CDR3 nucleotide sequence: TGCGCCAGCAGCTTGTCATCGAACAGGGCCGAGCAGTACTTC. It yields the protein CASSLSSNRAEQYF.

This clone was found once. The rearrangement uses TRBV2 and TRBJ1-5; 7 positions agree with TRBD1. Trimming removed 6 bases from V and 1 base from J; junction bases left unmatched: 9. The CDR3 is 16 amino acids. CDR1 is SNHLY and CDR2 is FYNNEI in the germline V gene. The CDR3: CASRDDRVKSNQPQHF. The CDR3 DNA reads TGTGCCAGCAGGGATGACAGGGTAAAGAGCAATCAGCCCCAGCATTTT. The full variable domain, its missing parts supplied by reference TRBV2 and TRBJ1-5, is EPEVTQTPSHQVTQMGQEVILRCVPISNHLYFYWYRQILGQKVEFLVSFYNNEISEKSEIFDDQFSVERPDGSNFTLKIRSTKLEDSAMYFCASRDDRVKSNQPQHFGDGTRLSIL.

The chain couples TRBV6-6 to TRBJ1-2, with a possible D match to TRBD1 (6 bases). The CDR3 runs to 14 residues. V lost 2 bases and J lost 4, with 11 bases in between. CDR1 and CDR2 (germline): MNHNY, SVGAGI (reference sequence). This CDR3 is CASSYRDRFYGYTF. For the CDR3, the DNA is TGTGCCAGCAGTTACCGCGACAGGTTCTATGGCTACACCTTC.

The chain carries TRBV9 and TRBJ1-2; 7 nucleotides line up with TRBD1. Germline CDR1 SGDLS, CDR2 YYNGEE. This CDR3 region has 15 residues. V gave up 3 bases and J gave up 7 bases; unmatched junction bases: 12. Written as DNA, the CDR3 is TGTGCCAGCAGCGCCTCGGGACAGACAACCGGTGGCTACACCTTC. Amino acids: CASSASGQTTGGYTF.

The V call is TRBV19, the J call TRBJ1-2; no clear D. The CDR3 runs to 12 residues. Germline values: CDR1 LNHDA, CDR2 SQIVND (reference sequence). V was trimmed by 2 bases and J by 4 bases, leaving 5 bases between them. The CDR3 sequence: CASSIWPYGYTF. The CDR3 nucleotides read TGTGCCAGTAGTATATGGCCCTATGGCTACACCTTC.

About this clone itself: At one of its ends the junction is not consistent with the germline gene, which may arise from a read error. This chain uses TRBV25-1 with TRBJ2-1; TRBD1 is a possible D gene (8 bases). CDR3 length: 12 residues. Germline loops: CDR1 MGHDK, CDR2 SYGVNS. The chain's CDR3 is CASSGGGQVWLF. The CDR3 nucleotides read TGTGCCAGCAGTGGGGGGGGACAGGTTTGGCTCTTC.

This clone occurred a few times. The V call is TRBV9, the J call TRBJ1-1; TRBD1 agrees at 10 bases. V gave up 0 bases and J gave up 3 bases; unmatched junction bases: 2. Per germline, CDR1 SGDLS and CDR2 YYNGEE. This CDR3 contains 15 residues. The CDR3 nucleotides are TGTGCCAGCAGCGTAGGGGGACAGGGGTACACTGAAGCTTTCTTT. Amino acid sequence: CASSVGGQGYTEAFF. The full variable domain, completed using reference TRBV9 and TRBJ1-1, is DSGVTQTPKHLITATGQRVTLRCSPRSGDLSVYWYQQSLDQGLQFLIQYYNGEERAKGNILERFSAQQFPDLHSELNLSSLELGDSALYFCASSVGGQGYTEAFFGQGTRLTVV.

The chain couples TRBV29-1 to TRBJ2-5; 7 bases are shared with TRBD2. This CDR3 region has 16 residues. Per the germline V gene, CDR1 is SQVTM and CDR2 is ANQGSEA. The trim removed 7 bases at V and 2 bases at J, leaving 16 bases unmatched. In DNA, the CDR3 is TGCAGCGCCGGAGGTTACCCCGGGACTACTCAAGAGACCCAGTACTTC. It specifies CSAGGYPGTTQETQYF.

The genes are TRBV11-2 and TRBJ2-1, with 7 bases fitting TRBD1. Looked up from germline, CDR1 is SGHAT and CDR2 is FQNNGV. V lost 5 bases and J lost 6; bases outside the gene matches: 13. The CDR3 has 16 residues. Here the CDR3 DNA reads TGTGCCAGCAGCCTCAACAGGGGCTACACTTTCAATGAGCAGTTCTTC. Its protein product is CASSLNRGYTFNEQFF.

The genes are TRBV9 and TRBJ1-2; 8 bases are a match to TRBD1. Germline CDR1 reads SGDLS; CDR2 reads YYNGEE. This CDR3 comprises 16 residues. V lost 3 bases to trimming and J lost 6 bases; unmatched junction nucleotides: 13. The chain's CDR3 is CASSASGGTGTDGYTF. DNA for the CDR3: TGTGCCAGCAGCGCCTCCGGAGGGACAGGCACGGATGGCTACACCTTC.

This chain connects TRBV4-1 to TRBJ2-7; D uncertain. Germline CDR1 MGHRA, CDR2 YSYEKL. Deletions cut 2 bases from V and 3 bases from J, with 14 bases between. The CDR3 totals 15 residues. The CDR3 sequence is CASSQYPTRDYEQYF. CDR3 nucleotides: TGCGCCAGCAGCCAATATCCGACAAGGGACTACGAGCAGTACTTC.

The V gene is TRBV19, the J gene TRBJ1-5; D not resolved. Trimming stripped 5 bases from V and 0 bases from J, with 14 bases between. Germline CDR1 is LNHDA and CDR2 is SQIVND (reference sequence). The CDR3 contains 16 residues. CDR3 sequence reads: CASSVRASYSNQPQHF. The CDR3 bases are TGTGCCAGTAGTGTCCGGGCCTCGTATAGCAATCAGCCCCAGCATTTT. Full variable domain (missing parts from reference TRBV19 and TRBJ1-5): DGGITQSPKYLFRKEGQNVTLSCEQNLNHDAMYWYRQDPGQGLRLIYYSQIVNDFQKGDIAEGYSVSREKKESFPLTVTSAQKNPTAFYLCASSVRASYSNQPQHFGDGTRLSIL.

J is TRBJ2-2 and V is TRBV7-3, with 9 bases aligning to TRBD2. Germline CDR1 SGHTA, CDR2 FQGTGA. The CDR3 has 14 amino acids. V lost 3 bases and J lost 7; bases outside the gene matches: 3. This CDR3 is CASSFAGGNGELFF. The DNA of the CDR3 is TGTGCCAGCAGCTTTGCGGGAGGGAACGGGGAGCTGTTTTTT.

This rearrangement joins TRBV25-1 to TRBJ2-7; 7 nucleotides match TRBD2. The ends lost 6 bases at V and 0 bases at J; junction bases unmatched: 8. Germline CDR1 MGHDK, CDR2 SYGVNS. This CDR3 spans 15 amino acids. Here the CDR3 reads CASSNWGGSSYEQYF. In DNA, the CDR3 is TGTGCCAGCAGCAATTGGGGGGGGAGCTCCTACGAGCAGTACTTC.

This clone has only a few counts. The V gene is TRBV27, the J gene TRBJ1-3; D is uncertain. CDR1 MNHEY and CDR2 SMNVEV come from the germline V gene (reference sequence). The CDR3 runs to 15 residues. V gave up 6 bases and J gave up 4 bases, with 16 bases separating them. In DNA form, the CDR3 reads TGTGCCAGCAGGCCAAAAAGTAGATCCGGAAACACCATATATTTT. Its translation is CASRPKSRSGNTIYF.

This chain links TRBV27 with TRBJ2-2; TRBD2 might be the D (5 bases). V was clipped by 0 bases and J by 6 bases, with 11 bases between them. Germline V gene lookup returns CDR1 MNHEY and CDR2 SMNVEV (reference sequence). CDR3 length: 15 amino acids. The CDR3 reads CASSLSIGRPGELFF. As DNA, the CDR3 is TGTGCCAGCAGTTTATCCATTGGGAGACCCGGGGAGCTGTTTTTT.

The chain couples TRBV11-2 to TRBJ2-3; 7 bases fit TRBD2. CDR1 is SGHAT, CDR2 FQNNGV, per germline. With 1 base clipped from V and 1 base from J, the junction kept 8 bases outside the gene matches. The CDR3 spans 17 residues. The CDR3 nucleotides read TGTGCCAGCAGCTTAGCCCGTCGAGGGAGGGGCACAGATACGCAGTATTTT. Amino acid sequence: CASSLARRGRGTDTQYF.